This T cell receptor beta chain comes out of a study of low-dose radiotherapy and immunotherapy resistance in tumors. This clonotype was detected only a few times. Germline CDR1 is MNHEY and CDR2 is SVGEGT. This CDR3 has 18 residues. V was shortened by 0 bases and J by 0 bases, with 12 bases between the two germline ends. Time point given: before trial treatment. The therapy administered to donors comprised nivolumab, ipilimumab, aspirin, low-dose cyclophosphamide and low-dose radiotherapy. TRAV and TRBV primers primed cDNA for both TCRalpha and TCRbeta. Over roughly 18 PCR cycles, TCRs were amplified from a constant-region primer and V-primer adapter. TCRdb re-called the reads with MiXCR, one entry per CDR3 protein. The table has about 71,000 distinct CDR3 sequences, approximately 31% seen once.

The sample was PBMCs, taken before treatment. The TCR originated in a female donor with ovarian cancer. This chain joins TRBV6-2 or TRBV6-3 and TRBJ1-6, with D tentatively TRBD1 (5 bases). CDR3 region: CASSYSMKGSSYNSPLHF. DNA for the CDR3: TGTGCCAGCAGTTACTCAATGAAGGGGAGCTCCTATAATTCACCCCTCCACTTT.